The next 10 T cell receptor beta chains were all read from a single sample in a study of CD8 T cells in Susac syndrome (dated by TCRdb to the late 2010s). Library preparation was by the immunoSEQ multiplex PCR assay. RNA was extracted using the RNeasy kit, and roughly 0.5 to 1 ug of the RNA was reverse transcribed with random hexamers. TCRdb cleaned the public reads at Q25 with fastp, built clones with MiXCR and kept in-frame beta chains. Identical CDR3 proteins give one entry, which carries the most common genes and DNA. The sample table holds roughly 75,000 distinct CDR3 sequences, of which 93% were seen once. Of the sample, around 0.15% falls within the top ten clones. The sample was CD4+ T cells from PBMCs. The receptor set was obtained from a human donor with Susac syndrome.

The rearrangement links TRBV7-2 to TRBJ1-6; D is unclear. The CDR3 has 13 residues. Trimming removed 2 bases from V and 7 bases from J, with 6 bases in between. Germline CDR1 is SGHTA and CDR2 is FQGNSA. CDR3 residues: CASSLLGNSPLHF. The DNA for the CDR3 is TGTGCCAGCAGCTTATTGGGAAATTCACCCCTCCACTTT.

The chain combines TRBV2 with TRBJ2-7, with a possible D match to TRBD1 (6 bases). This CDR3 is 15 amino acids long. Trimming took 4 bases from V and 3 from J, leaving 16 bases between them. Per germline, CDR1 SNHLY and CDR2 FYNNEI. Here the CDR3 DNA reads TGTGCCAGCAGTGGGGGACAAGGCGTTCGCTACGAGCAGTACTTC. This translates into CASSGGQGVRYEQYF.

The rearrangement joins TRBV7-2 to TRBJ2-4; a weak D match, TRBD1 (5 bases). Germline V CDR1 and CDR2: SGHTA, FQGNSA. Trimming removed 5 bases at V and 3 bases at J, with 11 bases between. This CDR3 region has 14 residues. CDR3 residues: CASSTQGVKNIQYF. The CDR3 nucleotides are TGTGCCAGCAGCACCCAGGGCGTCAAAAACATTCAGTACTTC.

The genes are TRBV5-1 and TRBJ2-1, with no clear D. CDR3 length: 12 residues. Germline CDR1 SGHRS, CDR2 YFSETQ. Between the trimmed V and J ends, which lost 4 bases and 9 bases, there was a span of 11 bases. CDR3 nucleotide sequence: TGCGCCAGCAGCCCGCTGGTTGGTGAGCAGTTCTTC. It yields the protein CASSPLVGEQFF.

DNA for the CDR3: TGTGCCAGCAGTTCCGTCAACTTGGGGACATTAGCACAGGCGGAGACCCAGTACTTC. Residues: CASSSVNLGTLAQAETQYF. This chain links TRBV28 with TRBJ2-5, with D perhaps matching TRBD1 (6 bases). Trimming pared 4 bases from V and 5 bases from J, leaving 29 bases between. This CDR3 is 19 amino acids long. Germline CDR1 MDHEN, CDR2 SYDVKM.

This chain uses TRBV28 with TRBJ2-2; D ambiguous. Trimming took off 6 bases at V and 0 bases at J, with 14 bases between the two ends. The CDR3 has 16 amino acids. Germline lookup yields CDR1 MDHEN and CDR2 SYDVKM. The chain's CDR3 is CASSPTEFANTGELFF. CDR3 in DNA: TGTGCCAGCAGCCCTACGGAATTCGCGAACACCGGGGAGCTGTTTTTT.

The V call is TRBV9, the J call TRBJ1-6; unclear D gene. The V gene's germline CDR1 is SGDLS and CDR2 YYNGEE. This CDR3 is built from 14 residues. The V end was cut by 0 bases, the J end by 14 bases, with 15 bases between. This CDR3 is CASSVGVSSLSLHF. In DNA, the CDR3 is TGTGCCAGCAGCGTAGGCGTCAGTTCCCTATCCCTCCACTTT.

The chain joins TRBV6-5 to TRBJ2-5; possible D gene TRBD2, 5 bases. The CDR3 has 15 amino acids. Germline V CDR1 and CDR2: MNHEY, SVGAGI. The ends were cut back, 2 bases at V and 5 bases at J, with 15 bases in the middle. CDR3 bases: TGTGCCAGCAGTTACGGGTGGAGGAGTACGGAGACCCAGTACTTC. As protein: CASSYGWRSTETQYF.

J is TRBJ2-2 and V is TRBV4-2; unclear D gene. V lost 4 bases and J 7 bases, leaving 19 bases between the germline ends. In germline, CDR1 is LGHNA, CDR2 YNFKEQ. CDR3 length: 16 residues. CDR3 nucleotides: TGTGCCAGCAGCCCATTAACGGATCCCTCGAGCGGGGAGCTGTTTTTT. Protein sequence: CASSPLTDPSSGELFF.

The J gene is TRBJ2-3, the V gene TRBV28; maybe TRBD1 (5 bases). V was shortened by 2 bases and J by 3 bases, with 21 bases between the two germline ends. This CDR3 contains 18 residues. Germline-derived CDR1 and CDR2 are MDHEN and SYDVKM. For the CDR3, the DNA is TGTGCCAGCAGTTTAACTGGGTGGGGCACGGGTGGTACAGATACGCAGTATTTT. Its protein product is CASSLTGWGTGGTDTQYF.